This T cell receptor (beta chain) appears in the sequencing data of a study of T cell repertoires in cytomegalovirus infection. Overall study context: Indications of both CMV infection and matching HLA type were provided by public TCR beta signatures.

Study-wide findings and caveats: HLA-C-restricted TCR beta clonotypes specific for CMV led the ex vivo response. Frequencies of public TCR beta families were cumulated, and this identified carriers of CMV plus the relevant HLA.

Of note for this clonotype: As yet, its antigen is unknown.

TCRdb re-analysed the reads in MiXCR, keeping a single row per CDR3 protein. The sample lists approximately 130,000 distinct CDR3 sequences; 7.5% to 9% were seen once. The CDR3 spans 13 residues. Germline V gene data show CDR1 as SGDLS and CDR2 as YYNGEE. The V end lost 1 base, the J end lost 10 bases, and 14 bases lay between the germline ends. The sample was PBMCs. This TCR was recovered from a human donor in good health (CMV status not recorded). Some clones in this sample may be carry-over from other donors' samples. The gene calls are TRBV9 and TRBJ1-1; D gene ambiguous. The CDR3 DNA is TGTGCCAGCAGCGTATCTGGGGATGGCGTAGCTTTCTTT. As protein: CASSVSGDGVAFF.